Presented here are 21 T cell receptor beta chains from one specimen sequenced in a study of Graves' ophthalmopathy and Graves' hyperthyroidism. Researchers took RNA transcripts and amplified TCR beta CDR3 regions from them. A first-round RT-PCR used HTBI primers, followed by a second-round multiplex PCR. TCRdb independently ran MiXCR on the multiplex PCR reads; one entry per CDR3 protein. The data contain 45,000 to 60,000 distinct CDR3 sequences, roughly 47% of them singletons. Sequenced material: peripheral blood. Receptors originate from an adult woman with Graves' ophthalmopathy.

About this clonotype itself: A read error may account for a junction end that differs from germline. The chain employs TRBV10-1 and TRBJ2-3; the D is unclear. The CDR3 contains 12 residues. CDR1 and CDR2 (germline): WNHNN, SYGVQD (reference sequence). The CDR3 DNA is TGCGCCAGTAGTGATGATACAGATACGCAGTATTTT. This encodes CASSDDTDTQYF.

This clonotype was seen ten or more times. The CDR3 protein is CSAKRAAYNSPLHF. The CDR3 nucleotides are TGCAGTGCCAAGAGGGCAGCTTATAATTCACCCCTCCACTTT. This rearrangement joins TRBV20-1 to TRBJ1-6; no firm D call. The germline V gene encodes CDR1 DFQATT and CDR2 SNEGSKA (reference sequence). This CDR3 spans 14 amino acids. V lost 6 bases and J lost 4, with 13 bases in between.

This clonotype was seen many times. This chain joins TRBV19 and TRBJ2-3; 8 bases fit TRBD1. The CDR3 is made up of 13 amino acids. J gave up 3 bases and V 8 bases, and 4 bases lay outside the gene matches. In germline, CDR1 is LNHDA, CDR2 SQIVND (reference sequence). CDR3 nucleotide sequence: TGTGCCAGTCGGACAGGGATGACAGATACGCAGTATTTT. As protein: CASRTGMTDTQYF.

The CDR3 DNA reads TGCGCCACCGCTACTAGCGGGAGCGAGCAGTACTTC. Its protein is CATATSGSEQYF. This chain links TRBV10-1 with TRBJ2-7, with 11 bases lining up with TRBD2. Germline trimming cut 10 bases from V and 6 bases from J; bases unmatched to any gene: 5. The CDR3 covers 12 residues. Per germline, CDR1 WNHNN and CDR2 SYGVQD (reference sequence).

This clonotype has a count of ten or more. V usage is TRBV19 and J usage is TRBJ1-5; 12 nucleotides line up with TRBD1. Germline values: CDR1 LNHDA, CDR2 SQIVND (reference sequence). The junction had 8 bases not matched to a gene; V was cut back by 6 bases and J by 2 bases. The CDR3 runs 17 residues. The CDR3 DNA is TGTGCCAGTAGCCCCGGGACAGGGGGCAGGGGCAATCAGCCCCAGCATTTT. It codes for CASSPGTGGRGNQPQHF.

This clonotype was counted once. The chain combines TRBV7-2 with TRBJ2-5, with 10 bases matching TRBD2. The trim removed 4 bases at V and 3 bases at J, leaving 11 bases unmatched. The CDR3 length is 17 residues. Germline V gene lookup returns CDR1 SGHTA and CDR2 FQGNSA. The CDR3: CASSSLAGDLGEETQYF. The CDR3 nucleotides are TGTGCCAGCAGCTCGCTAGCGGGAGATCTAGGCGAAGAGACCCAGTACTTC.

This clonotype was counted ten times or more. The V gene is TRBV4-2, the J gene TRBJ1-6; possible D gene TRBD1, 5 bases. V was cut by 4 bases and J by 6 bases, with 16 bases left in between. This CDR3 has 16 residues. From germline, CDR1 is LGHNA and CDR2 YNFKEQ. The CDR3 loop is CASSLTGGMSNSPLHF. CDR3 DNA sequence: TGTGCCAGCAGCCTAACGGGGGGTATGAGTAATTCACCCCTCCACTTT.

By share of the sample, this clonotype is medium-sized. V gene TRBV10-1 combines with J gene TRBJ2-3, with a weak D call TRBD1 (5 bases). Trimming removed 7 bases from V and 7 bases from J, with 12 bases in between. CDR3 length equals 12 residues. Germline V CDR1 and CDR2: WNHNN, SYGVQD (reference sequence). The DNA for the CDR3 is TGCGCCAGCATCATCCCAGGGAATACGCAGTATTTT. The encoded protein is CASIIPGNTQYF.

This chain connects TRBV11-2 to TRBJ1-1; TRBD1 might be the D (5 bases). V lost 7 bases and J 1 base, leaving 10 bases between the germline ends. CDR1 SGHAT and CDR2 FQNNGV come from the germline V gene. The CDR3 totals 13 residues. This CDR3 is CASTHGANTEAFF. The CDR3 DNA sequence: TGTGCCAGCACCCATGGGGCGAACACTGAAGCTTTCTTT.

A few counts support this clonotype. The chain links TRBV15 to TRBJ2-1, with TRBD2 matching 8 bases. The junction had 12 bases not matched to a gene; V was cut back by 4 bases and J by 7 bases. Germline loops: CDR1 LNHNV, CDR2 YYDKDF (reference sequence). The CDR3 is 16 residues long. CDR3 region: CATSNLWERESNEQFF. Here the CDR3 DNA reads TGTGCCACCAGCAACCTTTGGGAGCGGGAGTCGAATGAGCAGTTCTTC.

This clonotype was detected many times. At one end the junction does not follow the germline gene, possibly because of a read error. V and J are TRBV7-3 and TRBJ2-7; no clear D gene. Germline CDR1 and CDR2: SGHTA and FQGTGA. There are 14 residues in the CDR3. The CDR3 spells CASSLGVLPYEQCF. The CDR3 DNA follows: TGTGCCAGCAGCTTAGGGGTTTTACCCTACGAGCAGTGCTTC.

Details on this clonotype: It is likely a read error, because the conserved phenylalanine at the end of the CDR3 is missing. The DNA is left out, because the CDR3 cannot be placed on it with certainty; the CDR3 is given as TCRdb lists it. V and J are TRBV20-1 and TRBJ1-1. The CDR3 region is 12 residues in length, termini included. Germline-derived CDR1 and CDR2 are DFQATT and SNEGSKA (reference sequence). CDR3 protein: CSARGSRILTFS.

This clonotype appeared a single time. The CDR3 region is CASSFAGYYYEQYF. The CDR3 nucleotides read TGTGCCAGCAGCTTTGCGGGATATTACTACGAGCAGTACTTC. The chain is built from TRBV7-9 and TRBJ2-7; D is possibly TRBD2 (6 bases). This CDR3 has 14 residues. Per germline, CDR1 SEHNR and CDR2 FQNEAQ (reference sequence). V shed 3 bases and J shed 3 bases, with 12 bases lying between them.

The chain uses TRBV30 and TRBJ2-7, with 8 positions matching TRBD2. The length of the CDR3 is 14 residues. V was clipped by 2 bases and J by 7 bases; unmatched bases: 10. Per the germline V gene, CDR1 is GTSNPN and CDR2 is SVGIG (reference sequence). The CDR3 region is CAWSQISGRIEQYF. The CDR3 nucleotides are TGTGCCTGGAGTCAGATAAGCGGGAGAATAGAGCAGTACTTC.

Written as DNA, the CDR3 is TGTGCCAGCAGCATTCAACAGGGGAACACCATATATTTT. It specifies CASSIQQGNTIYF. The genes are TRBV3-1 and TRBJ1-3; 7 bases match TRBD1. J was trimmed by 7 bases and V by 5 bases; bases with no gene match: 5. CDR1 is LGHDT and CDR2 is YNNKEL in the germline V gene (reference sequence). There are 13 residues in the CDR3.

The gene calls are TRBV19 and TRBJ1-6; the match to TRBD1 covers 8 bases. Per the germline V gene, CDR1 is LNHDA and CDR2 is SQIVND (reference sequence). The CDR3 is 16 amino acids. Losses at the gene ends were 5 bases for V and 10 bases for J; bases not matched to a gene: 13. The DNA for the CDR3 is TGTGCCAGTAGTTCTGGATTGGGACAGGAAAGCTCACCCCTCCACTTT. Translation gives CASSSGLGQESSPLHF.

The table lists this clonotype with many counts. This chain links TRBV5-6 with TRBJ1-1; 11 bases fit TRBD1. V shed 4 bases and J 3 bases; nucleotides not matched to a gene: 2. The CDR3 totals 14 residues. The germline gives CDR1 SGHDT, CDR2 YYEEEE. This CDR3 reads CASSPGQGDTEAFF. The DNA for the CDR3 is TGTGCCAGCAGCCCGGGACAGGGGGACACTGAAGCTTTCTTT. Together with reference TRBV5-6 and TRBJ1-1, the CDR3 gives the full variable domain: DAGVTQSPTHLIKTRGQQVTLRCSPKSGHDTVSWYQQALGQGPQFIFQYYEEEERQRGNFPDRFSGHQFPNYSSELNVNALLLGDSALYLCASSPGQGDTEAFFGQGTRLTVV.

About this clonotype: No conserved phenylalanine or tryptophan is present at the end of the CDR3, so a read error is the likely explanation. The DNA is omitted, as the CDR3 cannot be located on it reliably, and the CDR3 follows TCRdb's listing. The chain recombines TRBV19 with TRBJ1-2. Both ends counted, the CDR3 spans 9 residues. Germline V gene data show CDR1 as LNHDA and CDR2 as SQIVND (reference sequence). The CDR3 protein is CASSGSSGR.

There are many counts of this clonotype. The CDR3 sequence: CSARRTSNEQYF. In DNA, the CDR3 is TGCAGTGCTAGGAGGACTAGTAACGAGCAGTACTTC. The gene calls are TRBV20-1 and TRBJ2-7, with 7 bases fitting TRBD2. CDR1 and CDR2 from the germline V gene are DFQATT and SNEGSKA (reference sequence). Germline trimming cut 3 bases from V and 5 bases from J; bases unmatched to any gene: 4. The CDR3 consists of 12 residues.

The chain has TRBV7-9 and TRBJ1-6; D unresolved. V lost 3 bases and J 6 bases, leaving 12 bases between the germline ends. The germline V gene encodes CDR1 SEHNR and CDR2 FQNEAQ (reference sequence). The CDR3 spans 15 residues. The CDR3 sequence: CASSLLVRSNSPLHF. CDR3 bases: TGTGCCAGCAGCTTGTTGGTTCGTAGTAATTCACCCCTCCACTTT.

This clonotype occurred once. The chain couples TRBV19 to TRBJ2-7, with 10 bases matching TRBD1. There are 15 residues in the CDR3. The V and J ends lost 6 bases and 4 bases, in that order; junction bases with no gene match: 9. Germline-derived CDR1 and CDR2 are LNHDA and SQIVND (reference sequence). CDR3 in DNA: TGTGCCAGTAGCAAAACGGACAGGGGGTCATACGAGCAGTACTTC. This codes for CASSKTDRGSYEQYF.